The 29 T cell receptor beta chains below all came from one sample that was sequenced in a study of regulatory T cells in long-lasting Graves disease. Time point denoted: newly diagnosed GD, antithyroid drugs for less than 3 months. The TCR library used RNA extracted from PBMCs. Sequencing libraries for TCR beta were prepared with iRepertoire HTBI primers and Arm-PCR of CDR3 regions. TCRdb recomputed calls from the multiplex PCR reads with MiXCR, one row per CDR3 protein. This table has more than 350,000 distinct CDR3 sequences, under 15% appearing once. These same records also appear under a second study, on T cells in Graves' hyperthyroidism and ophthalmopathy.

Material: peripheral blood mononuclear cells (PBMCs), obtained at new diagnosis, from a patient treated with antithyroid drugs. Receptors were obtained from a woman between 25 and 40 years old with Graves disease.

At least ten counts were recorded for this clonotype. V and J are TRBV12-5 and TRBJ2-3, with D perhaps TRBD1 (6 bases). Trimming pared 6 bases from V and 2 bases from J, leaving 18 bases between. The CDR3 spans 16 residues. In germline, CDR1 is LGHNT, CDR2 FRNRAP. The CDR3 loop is CASGSDRTRLTDTQYF. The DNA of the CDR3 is TGTGCTAGTGGCTCCGACAGGACCCGCCTCACAGATACGCAGTATTTT.

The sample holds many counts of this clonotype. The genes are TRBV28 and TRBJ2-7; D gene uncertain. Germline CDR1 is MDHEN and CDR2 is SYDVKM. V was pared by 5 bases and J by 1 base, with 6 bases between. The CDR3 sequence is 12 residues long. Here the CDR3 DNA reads TGTGCCAGCAGTATCCTATCCTACGAGCAGTACTTC. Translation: CASSILSYEQYF. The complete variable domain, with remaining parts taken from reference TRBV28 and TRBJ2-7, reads DVKVTQSSRYLVKRTGEKVFLECVQDMDHENMFWYRQDPGLGLRLIYFSYDVKMKEKGDIPEGYSVSREKKERFSLILESASTNQTSMYLCASSILSYEQYFGPGTRLTVT.

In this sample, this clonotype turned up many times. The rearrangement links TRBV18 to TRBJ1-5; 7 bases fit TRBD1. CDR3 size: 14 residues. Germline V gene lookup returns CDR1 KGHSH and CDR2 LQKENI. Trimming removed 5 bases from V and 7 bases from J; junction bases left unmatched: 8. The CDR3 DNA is TGTGCCAGCTCATTACAGGAGACAGGGCAGCCCCAGCATTTT. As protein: CASSLQETGQPQHF.

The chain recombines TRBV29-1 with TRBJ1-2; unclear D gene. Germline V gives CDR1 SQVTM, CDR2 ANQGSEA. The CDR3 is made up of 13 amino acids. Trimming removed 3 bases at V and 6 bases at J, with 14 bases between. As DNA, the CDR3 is TGCAGCGTTGAGGCCTCAGAAGTGGATGGCTACACCTTC. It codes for CSVEASEVDGYTF.

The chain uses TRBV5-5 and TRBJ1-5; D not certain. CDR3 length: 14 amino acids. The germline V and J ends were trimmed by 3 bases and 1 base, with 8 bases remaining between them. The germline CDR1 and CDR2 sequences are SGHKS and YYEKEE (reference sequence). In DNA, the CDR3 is TGTGCCAGCAGCTCTTCGGACAGCAATCAGCCCCAGCATTTT. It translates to CASSSSDSNQPQHF.

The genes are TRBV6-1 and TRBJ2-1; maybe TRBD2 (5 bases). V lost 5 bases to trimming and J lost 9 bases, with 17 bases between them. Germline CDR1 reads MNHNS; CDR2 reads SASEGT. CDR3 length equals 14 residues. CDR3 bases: TGTGCCAGCAGTCTCCCGGGATCGATGGGTGAGCAGTTCTTC. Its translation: CASSLPGSMGEQFF.

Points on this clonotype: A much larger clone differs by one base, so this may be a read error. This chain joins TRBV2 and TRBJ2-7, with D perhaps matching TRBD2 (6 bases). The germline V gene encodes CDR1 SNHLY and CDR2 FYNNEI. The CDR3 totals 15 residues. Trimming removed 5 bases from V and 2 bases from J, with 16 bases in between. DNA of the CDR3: TGTGCCAGCAGTCCTGACGGGGGAGTGACCTACGAGCAGTACTTC. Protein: CASSPDGGVTYEQYF.

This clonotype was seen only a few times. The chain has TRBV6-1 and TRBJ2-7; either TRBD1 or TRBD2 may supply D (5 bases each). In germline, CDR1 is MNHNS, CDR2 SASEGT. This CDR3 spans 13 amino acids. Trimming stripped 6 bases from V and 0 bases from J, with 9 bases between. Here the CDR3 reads CASRPGTSYEQYF. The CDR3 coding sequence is TGTGCCAGCAGGCCTGGGACCTCCTACGAGCAGTACTTC.

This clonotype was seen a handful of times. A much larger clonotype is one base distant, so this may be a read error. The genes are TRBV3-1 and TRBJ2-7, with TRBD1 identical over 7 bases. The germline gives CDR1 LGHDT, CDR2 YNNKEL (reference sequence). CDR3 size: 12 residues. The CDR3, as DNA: TGTACCAGCAGCCGACAGGGTCAGGAGCAGTACTTC. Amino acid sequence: CTSSRQGQEQYF.

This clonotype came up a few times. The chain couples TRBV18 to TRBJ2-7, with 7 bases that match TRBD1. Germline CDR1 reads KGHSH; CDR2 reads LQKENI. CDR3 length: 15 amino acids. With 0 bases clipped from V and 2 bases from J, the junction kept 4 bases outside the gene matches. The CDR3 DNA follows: TGTGCCAGCTCACCACCGGGACAGAGAACCTACGAGCAGTACTTC. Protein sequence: CASSPPGQRTYEQYF.

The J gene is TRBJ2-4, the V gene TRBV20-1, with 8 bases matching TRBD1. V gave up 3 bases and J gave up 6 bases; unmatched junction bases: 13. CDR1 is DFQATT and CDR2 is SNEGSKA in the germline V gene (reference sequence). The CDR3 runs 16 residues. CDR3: CSASPETGVMGNIQYF. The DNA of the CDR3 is TGCAGTGCTAGTCCCGAGACAGGGGTAATGGGAAACATTCAGTACTTC.

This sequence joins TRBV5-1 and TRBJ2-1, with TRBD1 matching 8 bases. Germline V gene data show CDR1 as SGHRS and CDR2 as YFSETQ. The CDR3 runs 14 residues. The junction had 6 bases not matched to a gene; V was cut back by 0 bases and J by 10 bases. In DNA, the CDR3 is TGCGCCAGCAGCTTGGTCTGGGACAGGAACGAGCAGTTCTTC. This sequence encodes CASSLVWDRNEQFF.

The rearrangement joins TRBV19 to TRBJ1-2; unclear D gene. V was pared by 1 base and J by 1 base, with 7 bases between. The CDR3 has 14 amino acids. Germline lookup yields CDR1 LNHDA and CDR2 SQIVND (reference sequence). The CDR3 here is CASSIARLNYGYTF. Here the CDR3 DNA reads TGTGCCAGTAGTATAGCCAGACTTAACTATGGCTACACCTTC.

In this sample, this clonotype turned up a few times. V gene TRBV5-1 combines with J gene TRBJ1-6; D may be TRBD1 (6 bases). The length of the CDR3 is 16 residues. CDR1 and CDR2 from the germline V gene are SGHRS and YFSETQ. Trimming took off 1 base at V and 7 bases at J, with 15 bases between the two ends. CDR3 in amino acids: CASSLSPGAANSPLHF. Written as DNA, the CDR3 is TGCGCCAGCAGCTTGAGTCCAGGGGCAGCAAATTCACCCCTCCACTTT.

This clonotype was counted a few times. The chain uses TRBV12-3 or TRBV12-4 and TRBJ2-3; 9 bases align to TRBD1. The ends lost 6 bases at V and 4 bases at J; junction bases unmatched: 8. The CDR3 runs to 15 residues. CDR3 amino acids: CASRQHWTGADTQYF. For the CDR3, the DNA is TGTGCCAGCAGACAACACTGGACAGGGGCAGATACGCAGTATTTT.

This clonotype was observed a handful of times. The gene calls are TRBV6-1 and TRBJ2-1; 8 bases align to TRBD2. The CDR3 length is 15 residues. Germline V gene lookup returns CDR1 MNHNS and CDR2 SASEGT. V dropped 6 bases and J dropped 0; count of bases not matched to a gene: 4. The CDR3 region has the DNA TGTGCCAGCAGGCAAGCGGGAGCCTCCTACAATGAGCAGTTCTTC. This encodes CASRQAGASYNEQFF.

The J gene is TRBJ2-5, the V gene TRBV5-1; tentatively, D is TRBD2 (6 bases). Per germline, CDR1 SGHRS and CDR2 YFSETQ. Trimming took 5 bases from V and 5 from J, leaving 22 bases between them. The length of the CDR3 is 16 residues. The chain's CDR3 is CASRVRLAGSMETQYF. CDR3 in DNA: TGCGCCAGCAGGGTGCGTTTGGCGGGGTCTATGGAGACCCAGTACTTC. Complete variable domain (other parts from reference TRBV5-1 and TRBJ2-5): KAGVTQTPRYLIKTRGQQVTLSCSPISGHRSVSWYQQTPGQGLQFLFEYFSETQRNKGNFPGRFSGRQFSNSRSEMNVSTLELGDSALYLCASRVRLAGSMETQYFGPGTRLLVL.

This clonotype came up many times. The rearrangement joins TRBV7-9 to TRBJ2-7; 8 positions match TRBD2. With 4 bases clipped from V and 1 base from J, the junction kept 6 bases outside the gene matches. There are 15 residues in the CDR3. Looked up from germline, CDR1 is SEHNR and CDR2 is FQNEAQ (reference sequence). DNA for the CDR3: TGTGCCAGCAGCTCCCCGGGGGGGAGGTCCTACGAGCAGTACTTC. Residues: CASSSPGGRSYEQYF.

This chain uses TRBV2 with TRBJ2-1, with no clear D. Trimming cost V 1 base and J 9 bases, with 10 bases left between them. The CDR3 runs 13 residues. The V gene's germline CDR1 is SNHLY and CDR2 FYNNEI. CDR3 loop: CASSEEDPTEQFF. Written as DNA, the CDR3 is TGTGCCAGCAGTGAAGAGGACCCGACTGAGCAGTTCTTC.

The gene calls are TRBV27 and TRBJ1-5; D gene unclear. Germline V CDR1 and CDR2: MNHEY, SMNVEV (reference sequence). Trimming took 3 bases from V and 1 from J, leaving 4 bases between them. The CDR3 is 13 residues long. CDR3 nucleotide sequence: TGTGCCAGCAGTTTCACGAGCAATCAGCCCCAGCATTTT. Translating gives CASSFTSNQPQHF.

CDR3 protein: CATSDQDSNQPQYF. The CDR3 DNA sequence: TGTGCCACCAGTGACCAGGATAGCAATCAGCCCCAGTATTTT. The rearrangement links TRBV24-1 to TRBJ1-5; D ambiguous. The J call may be wrong; the DNA end is better matched by TRBJ2-3. Looked up from germline, CDR1 is KGHDR and CDR2 is SFDVKD. The CDR3 extends over 14 amino acids.

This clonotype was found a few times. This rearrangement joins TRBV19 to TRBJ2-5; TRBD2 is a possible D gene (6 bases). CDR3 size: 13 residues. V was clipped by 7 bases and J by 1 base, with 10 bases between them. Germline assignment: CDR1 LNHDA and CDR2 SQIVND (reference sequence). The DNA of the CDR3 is TGTGCCAGTAATCCGGGGGTCCAAGAGACCCAGTACTTC. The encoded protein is CASNPGVQETQYF.

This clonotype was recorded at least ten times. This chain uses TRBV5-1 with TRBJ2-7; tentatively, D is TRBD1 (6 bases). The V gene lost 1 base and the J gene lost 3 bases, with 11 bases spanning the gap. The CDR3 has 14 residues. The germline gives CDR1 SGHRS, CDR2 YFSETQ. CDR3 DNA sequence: TGCGCCAGCAGCTTGAGCAGGGACAACTACGAGCAGTACTTC. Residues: CASSLSRDNYEQYF.

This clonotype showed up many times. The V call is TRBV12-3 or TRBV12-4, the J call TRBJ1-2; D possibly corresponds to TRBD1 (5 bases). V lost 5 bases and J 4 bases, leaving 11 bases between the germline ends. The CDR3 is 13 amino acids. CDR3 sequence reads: CASSNRTRYGYTF. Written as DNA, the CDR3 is TGTGCCAGCAGTAACAGGACCCGCTATGGCTACACCTTC.

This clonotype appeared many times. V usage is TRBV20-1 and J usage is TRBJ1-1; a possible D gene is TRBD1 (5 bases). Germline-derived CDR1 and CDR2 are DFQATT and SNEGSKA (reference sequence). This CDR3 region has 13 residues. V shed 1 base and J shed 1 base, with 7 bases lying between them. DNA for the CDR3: TGCAGTGCTAGAGGACAGCGGAACACTGAAGCTTTCTTT. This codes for CSARGQRNTEAFF.

The CDR3 region has the DNA TGTGCCAGCAGCTTGAATCCGGCGCCTGAAGCTTTCTTT. Its protein product is CASSLNPAPEAFF. This chain joins TRBV5-4 and TRBJ1-1, with D uncertain. Germline V lookup: CDR1 SGHNT, CDR2 YYREEE (reference sequence). The CDR3 totals 13 residues. V was cut by 1 base and J by 6 bases, with 10 bases left in between.

CDR3: CASSVAPGLAGDYEQYF. The CDR3 DNA reads as TGTGCCAGCAGCGTGGCCCCGGGACTAGCGGGAGACTACGAGCAGTACTTC. V and J are TRBV5-5 and TRBJ2-7, with 14 bases lining up with TRBD2. CDR3 length equals 17 residues. Germline CDR1 reads SGHKS; CDR2 reads YYEKEE (reference sequence). The junction had 9 bases not matched to a gene; V was cut back by 4 bases and J by 3 bases.

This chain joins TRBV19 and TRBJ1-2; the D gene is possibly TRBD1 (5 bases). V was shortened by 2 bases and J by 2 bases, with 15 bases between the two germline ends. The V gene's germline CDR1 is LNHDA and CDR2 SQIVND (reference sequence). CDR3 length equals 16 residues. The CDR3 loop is CASSITFDGGNYGYTF. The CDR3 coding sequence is TGTGCCAGTAGTATAACCTTCGATGGGGGGAACTATGGCTACACCTTC. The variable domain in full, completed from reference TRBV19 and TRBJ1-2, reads DGGITQSPKYLFRKEGQNVTLSCEQNLNHDAMYWYRQDPGQGLRLIYYSQIVNDFQKGDIAEGYSVSREKKESFPLTVTSAQKNPTAFYLCASSITFDGGNYGYTFGSGTRLTVV.

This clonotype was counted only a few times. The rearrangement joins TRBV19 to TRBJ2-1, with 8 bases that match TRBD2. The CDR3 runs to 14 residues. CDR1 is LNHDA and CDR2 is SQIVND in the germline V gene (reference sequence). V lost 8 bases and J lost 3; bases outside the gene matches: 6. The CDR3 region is CASRGGRNYNEQFF. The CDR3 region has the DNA TGTGCCAGTCGTGGCGGGAGGAACTACAATGAGCAGTTCTTC.